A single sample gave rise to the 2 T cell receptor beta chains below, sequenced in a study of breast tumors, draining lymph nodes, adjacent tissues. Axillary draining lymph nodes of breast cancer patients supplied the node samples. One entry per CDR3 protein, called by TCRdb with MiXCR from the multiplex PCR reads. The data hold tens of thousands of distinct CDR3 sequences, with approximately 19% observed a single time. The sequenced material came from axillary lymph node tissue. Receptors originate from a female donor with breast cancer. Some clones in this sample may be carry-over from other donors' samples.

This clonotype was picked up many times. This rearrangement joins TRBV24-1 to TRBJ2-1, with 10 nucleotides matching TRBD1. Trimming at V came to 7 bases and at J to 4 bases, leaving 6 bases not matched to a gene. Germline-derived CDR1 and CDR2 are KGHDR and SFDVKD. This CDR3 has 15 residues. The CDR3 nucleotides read TGTGCCACCAGGGACAGGGGGAATAATTACAATGAGCAGTTCTTC. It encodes CATRDRGNNYNEQFF.

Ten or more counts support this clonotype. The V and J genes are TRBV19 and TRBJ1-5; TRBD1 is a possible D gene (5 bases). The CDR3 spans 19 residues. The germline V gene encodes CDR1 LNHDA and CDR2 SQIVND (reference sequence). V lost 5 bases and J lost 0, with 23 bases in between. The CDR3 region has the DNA TGTGCCAGTAGTGGGTCCGCAGGAGGGGCCCCATATAGCAATCAGCCCCAGCATTTT. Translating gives CASSGSAGGAPYSNQPQHF.